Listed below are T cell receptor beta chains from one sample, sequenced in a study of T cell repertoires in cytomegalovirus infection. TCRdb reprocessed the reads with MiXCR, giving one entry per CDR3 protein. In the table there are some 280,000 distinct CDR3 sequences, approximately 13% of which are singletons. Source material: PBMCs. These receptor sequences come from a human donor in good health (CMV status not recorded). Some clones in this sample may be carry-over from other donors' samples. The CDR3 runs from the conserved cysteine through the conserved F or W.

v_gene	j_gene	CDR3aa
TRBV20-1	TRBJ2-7	CSARKLEQYF
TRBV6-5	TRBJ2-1	CASTPAGGYNEQFF
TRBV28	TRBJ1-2	CASSENYGYTF
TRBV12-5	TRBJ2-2	CASGANSWANTGELFF
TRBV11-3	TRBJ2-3	CASSLQGYDTQYF
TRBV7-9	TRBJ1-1	CASTQIGEGGHTEAFF
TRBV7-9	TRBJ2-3	CASSDPSGDTQYF
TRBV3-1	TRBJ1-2	CASSQARVGYTF
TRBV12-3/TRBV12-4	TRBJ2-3	CASSANLAIDTQYF
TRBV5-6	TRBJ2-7	CASSLEDGRRSEQYF